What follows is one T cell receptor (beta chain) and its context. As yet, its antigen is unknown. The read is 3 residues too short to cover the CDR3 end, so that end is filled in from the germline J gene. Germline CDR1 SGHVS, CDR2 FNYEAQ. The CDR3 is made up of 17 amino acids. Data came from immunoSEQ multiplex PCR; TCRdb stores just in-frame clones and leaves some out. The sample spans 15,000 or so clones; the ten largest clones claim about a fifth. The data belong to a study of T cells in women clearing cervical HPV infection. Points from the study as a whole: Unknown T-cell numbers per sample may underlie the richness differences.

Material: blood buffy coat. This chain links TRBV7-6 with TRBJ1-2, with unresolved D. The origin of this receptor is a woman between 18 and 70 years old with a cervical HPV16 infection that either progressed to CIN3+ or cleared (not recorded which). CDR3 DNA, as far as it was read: TGTGCCAGCAGCTTCCCAAGTAGCGGGGAGATCACAGATACC. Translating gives CASSFPSSGEITDT. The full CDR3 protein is CASSFPSSGEITDTYTF.